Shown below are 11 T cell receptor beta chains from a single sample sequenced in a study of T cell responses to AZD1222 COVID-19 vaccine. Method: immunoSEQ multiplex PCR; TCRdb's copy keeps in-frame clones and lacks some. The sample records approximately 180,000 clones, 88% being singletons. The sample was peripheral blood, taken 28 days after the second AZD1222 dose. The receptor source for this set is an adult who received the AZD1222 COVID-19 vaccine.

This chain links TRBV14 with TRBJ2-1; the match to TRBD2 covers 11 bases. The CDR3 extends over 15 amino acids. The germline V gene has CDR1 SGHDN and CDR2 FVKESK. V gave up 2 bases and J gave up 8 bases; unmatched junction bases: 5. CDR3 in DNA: TGTGCCAGCAGCCAAAGACTAGCGGGAAGGTATGAGCAGTTCTTC. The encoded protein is CASSQRLAGRYEQFF.

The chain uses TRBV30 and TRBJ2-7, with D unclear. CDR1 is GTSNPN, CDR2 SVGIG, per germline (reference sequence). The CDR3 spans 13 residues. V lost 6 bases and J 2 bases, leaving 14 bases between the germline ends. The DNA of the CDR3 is TGTGCCTGCCCTAGGGAAGGGACCTACGAGCAGTACTTC. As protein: CACPREGTYEQYF.

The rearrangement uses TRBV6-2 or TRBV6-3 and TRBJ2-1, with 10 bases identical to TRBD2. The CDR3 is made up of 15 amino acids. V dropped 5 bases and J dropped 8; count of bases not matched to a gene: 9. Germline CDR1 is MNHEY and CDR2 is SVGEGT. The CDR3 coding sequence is TGTGCCAGCAGTACGAGGACTAGCGGCCTCGATGAGCAGTTCTTC. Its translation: CASSTRTSGLDEQFF.

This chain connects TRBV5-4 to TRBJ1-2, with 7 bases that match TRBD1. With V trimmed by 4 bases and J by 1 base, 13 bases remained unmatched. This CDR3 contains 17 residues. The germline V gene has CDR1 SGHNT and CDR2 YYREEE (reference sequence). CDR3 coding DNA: TGTGCCAGCAGCCCTGGGTCTAGGGGGCGACTTAACTATGGCTACACCTTC. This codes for CASSPGSRGRLNYGYTF.

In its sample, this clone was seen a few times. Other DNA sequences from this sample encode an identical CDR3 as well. In DNA, the CDR3 is TGTGCCTGGAGTACGGGGAGCTCCTACGAGCAGTACTTC. Amino acid sequence: CAWSTGSSYEQYF. The rearrangement joins TRBV30 to TRBJ2-7; TRBD2 is a possible D gene (5 bases). Germline V gene lookup returns CDR1 GTSNPN and CDR2 SVGIG (reference sequence). The ends were cut back, 2 bases at V and 0 bases at J, with 8 bases in the middle. This CDR3 is built from 13 residues. Full variable domain (remainder filled in from reference TRBV30 and TRBJ2-7): SQTIHQWPATLVQPVGSPLSLECTVEGTSNPNLYWYRQAAGRGLQLLFYSVGIGQISSEVPQNLSASRPQDRQFILSSKKLLLSDSGFYLCAWSTGSSYEQYFGPGTRLTVT.

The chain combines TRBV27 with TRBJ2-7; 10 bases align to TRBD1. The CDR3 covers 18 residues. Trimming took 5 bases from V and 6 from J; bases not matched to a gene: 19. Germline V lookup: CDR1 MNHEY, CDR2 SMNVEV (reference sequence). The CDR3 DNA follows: TGTGCCAGCAGTCCAGCCCACGGGGGGGACAGGGGTGCGGGCGAGCAGTACTTC. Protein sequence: CASSPAHGGDRGAGEQYF.

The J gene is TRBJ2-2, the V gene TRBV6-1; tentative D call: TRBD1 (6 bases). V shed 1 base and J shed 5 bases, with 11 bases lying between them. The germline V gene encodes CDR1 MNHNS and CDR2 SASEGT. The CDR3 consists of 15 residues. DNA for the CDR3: TGTGCCAGCAGTGAAGTAGAACAGGGAACCGGGGAGCTGTTTTTT. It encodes CASSEVEQGTGELFF.

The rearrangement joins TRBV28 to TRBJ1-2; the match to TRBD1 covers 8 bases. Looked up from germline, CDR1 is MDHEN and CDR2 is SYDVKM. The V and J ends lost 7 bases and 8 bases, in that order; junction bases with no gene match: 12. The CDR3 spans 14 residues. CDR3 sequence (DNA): TGTGCCAGCACTCCAGGGGGCGCCGAGGGCGGCTACACCTTC. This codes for CASTPGGAEGGYTF.

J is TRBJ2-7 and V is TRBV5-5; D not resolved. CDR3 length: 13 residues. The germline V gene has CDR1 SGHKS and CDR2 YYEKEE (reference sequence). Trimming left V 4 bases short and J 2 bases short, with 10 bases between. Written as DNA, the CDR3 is TGTGCCAGCAGCAACGACGGCCCCTACGAGCAGTACTTC. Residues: CASSNDGPYEQYF.

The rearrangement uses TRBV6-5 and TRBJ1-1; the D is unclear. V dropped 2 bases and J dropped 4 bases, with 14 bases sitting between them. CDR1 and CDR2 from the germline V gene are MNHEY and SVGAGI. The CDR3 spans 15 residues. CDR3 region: CASSYLPVGLTEAFF. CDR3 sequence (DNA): TGTGCCAGCAGTTACCTCCCCGTCGGTCTCACTGAAGCTTTCTTT.

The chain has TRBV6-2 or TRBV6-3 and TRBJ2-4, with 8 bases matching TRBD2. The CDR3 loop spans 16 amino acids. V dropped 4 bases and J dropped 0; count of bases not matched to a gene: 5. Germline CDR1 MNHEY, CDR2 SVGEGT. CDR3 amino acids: CASSSIAGLAKNIQYF. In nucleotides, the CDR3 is TGTGCCAGCAGTTCAATAGCGGGGCTAGCCAAAAACATTCAGTACTTC.